This T cell receptor beta chain was sequenced in a study of blood T cells in healthy people across ages. Findings of the study overall: Estimates drawn from one million T cells were deemed to understate diversity. Any changes in expanded clonotypes were possibly confounded, as donor CMV status remained unknown.

This clonotype was seen at least ten times. Its antigen remains unknown. Using a J-beta primer mix together with a sample-barcoded 5' primer, a second PCR was run for roughly 7 to 12 cycles. Paired-end reads containing CDR3 totaled no fewer than 2.5 million for each sample. Using its own MiXCR run on the 5' RACE reads, TCRdb lists one record per CDR3 protein. The sample has 600,000 or so distinct CDR3 sequences; approximately 30% are singletons. The CDR3 extends over 10 amino acids. Trimming left V 7 bases short and J 7 bases short, with 6 bases between. Germline CDR1 MDHEN, CDR2 SYDVKM. The sample consisted of blood. This clonotype originated in a woman of 80 years or more in good health. The chain joins TRBV28 to TRBJ2-3; D possibly corresponds to TRBD2 (5 bases). This CDR3 is CASTGNTQYF. CDR3 DNA: TGTGCCAGCACCGGGAATACGCAGTATTTT.